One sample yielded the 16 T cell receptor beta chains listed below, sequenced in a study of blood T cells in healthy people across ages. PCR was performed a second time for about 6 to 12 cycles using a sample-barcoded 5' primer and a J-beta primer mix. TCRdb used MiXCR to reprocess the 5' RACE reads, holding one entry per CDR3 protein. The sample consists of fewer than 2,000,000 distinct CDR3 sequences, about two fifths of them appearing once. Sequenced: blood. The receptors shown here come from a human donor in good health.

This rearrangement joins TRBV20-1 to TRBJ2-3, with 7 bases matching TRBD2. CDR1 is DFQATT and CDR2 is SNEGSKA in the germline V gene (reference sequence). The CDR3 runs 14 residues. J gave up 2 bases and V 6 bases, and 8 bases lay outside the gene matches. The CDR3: CSATSWGYTDTQYF. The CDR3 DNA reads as TGCAGTGCGACTAGCTGGGGGTACACAGATACGCAGTATTTT.

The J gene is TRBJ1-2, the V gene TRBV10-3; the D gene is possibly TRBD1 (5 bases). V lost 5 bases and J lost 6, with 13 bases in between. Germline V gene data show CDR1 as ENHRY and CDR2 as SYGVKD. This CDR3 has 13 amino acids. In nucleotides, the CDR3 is TGTGCCATCAGTCCAGGGCCAGGTAATGGCTACACCTTC. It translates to CAISPGPGNGYTF.

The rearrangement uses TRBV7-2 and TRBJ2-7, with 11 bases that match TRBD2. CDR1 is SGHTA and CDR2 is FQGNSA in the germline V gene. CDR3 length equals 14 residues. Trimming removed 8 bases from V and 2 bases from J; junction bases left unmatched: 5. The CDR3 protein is CASLAGGNTYEQYF. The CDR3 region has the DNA TGTGCCAGCTTAGCGGGGGGGAATACCTACGAGCAGTACTTC. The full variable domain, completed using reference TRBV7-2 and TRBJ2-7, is GAGVSQSPSNKVTEKGKDVELRCDPISGHTALYWYRQSLGQGLEFLIYFQGNSAPDKSGLPSDRFSAERTGGSVSTLTIQRTQQEDSAVYLCASLAGGNTYEQYFGPGTRLTVT.

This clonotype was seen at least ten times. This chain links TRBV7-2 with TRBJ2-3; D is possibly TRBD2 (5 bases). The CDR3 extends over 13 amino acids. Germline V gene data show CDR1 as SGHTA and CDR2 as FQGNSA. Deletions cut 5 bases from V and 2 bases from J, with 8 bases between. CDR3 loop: CASSPRATDTQYF. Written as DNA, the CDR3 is TGTGCCAGCAGCCCGCGGGCCACAGATACGCAGTATTTT.

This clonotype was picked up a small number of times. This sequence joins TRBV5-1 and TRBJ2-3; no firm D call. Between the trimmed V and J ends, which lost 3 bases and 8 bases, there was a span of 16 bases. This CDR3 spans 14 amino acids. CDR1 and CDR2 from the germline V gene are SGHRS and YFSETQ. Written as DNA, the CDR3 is TGCGCCAGCAGCTCCGGTAGCCCAAAGGGTACGCAGTATTTT. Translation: CASSSGSPKGTQYF.

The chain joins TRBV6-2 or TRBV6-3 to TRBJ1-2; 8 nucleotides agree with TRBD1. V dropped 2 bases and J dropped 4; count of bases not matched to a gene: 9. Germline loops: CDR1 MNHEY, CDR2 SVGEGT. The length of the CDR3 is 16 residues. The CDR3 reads CASSYGSWDRSYGYTF. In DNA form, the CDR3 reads TGTGCCAGCAGTTACGGGTCGTGGGACAGGTCCTATGGCTACACCTTC.

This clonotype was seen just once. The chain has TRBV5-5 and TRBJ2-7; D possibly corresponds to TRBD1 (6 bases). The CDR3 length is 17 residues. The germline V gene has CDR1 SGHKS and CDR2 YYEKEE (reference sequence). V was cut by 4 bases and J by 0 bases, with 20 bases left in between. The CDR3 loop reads CASSQNPTGQSSYEQYF. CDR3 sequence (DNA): TGTGCCAGCAGCCAAAACCCGACAGGTCAGAGCTCCTACGAGCAGTACTTC. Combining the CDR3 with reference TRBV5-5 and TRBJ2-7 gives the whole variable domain DAGVTQSPTHLIKTRGQQVTLRCSPISGHKSVSWYQQVLGQGPQFIFQYYEKEERGRGNFPDRFSARQFPNYSSELNVNALLLGDSALYLCASSQNPTGQSSYEQYFGPGTRLTVT.

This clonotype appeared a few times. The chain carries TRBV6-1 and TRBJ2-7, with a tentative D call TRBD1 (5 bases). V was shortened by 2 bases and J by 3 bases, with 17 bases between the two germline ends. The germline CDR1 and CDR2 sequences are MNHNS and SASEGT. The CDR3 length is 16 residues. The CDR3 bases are TGTGCCAGCAGTGAAAGGGGCAGTCAACTAAACTACGAGCAGTACTTC. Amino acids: CASSERGSQLNYEQYF.

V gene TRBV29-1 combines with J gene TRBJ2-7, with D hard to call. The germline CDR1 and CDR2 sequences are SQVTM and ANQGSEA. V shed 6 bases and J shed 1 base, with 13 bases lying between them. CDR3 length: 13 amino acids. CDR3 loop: CSVPGEISYEQYF. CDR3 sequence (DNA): TGCAGCGTCCCTGGCGAGATTTCCTACGAGCAGTACTTC.

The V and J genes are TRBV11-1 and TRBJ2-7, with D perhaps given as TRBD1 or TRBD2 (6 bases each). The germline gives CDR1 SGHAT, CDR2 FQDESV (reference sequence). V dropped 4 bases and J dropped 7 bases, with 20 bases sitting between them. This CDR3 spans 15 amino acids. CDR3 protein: CASSSRLGGMEEQYF. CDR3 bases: TGTGCCAGCAGCTCCAGACTAGGGGGAATGGAGGAGCAGTACTTC.

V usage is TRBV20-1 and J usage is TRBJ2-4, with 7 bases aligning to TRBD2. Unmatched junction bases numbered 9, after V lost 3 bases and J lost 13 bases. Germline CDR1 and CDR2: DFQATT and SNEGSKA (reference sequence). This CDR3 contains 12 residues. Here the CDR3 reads CSARGLAVFQYF. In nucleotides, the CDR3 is TGCAGTGCTAGGGGGCTAGCGGTGTTCCAGTACTTC.

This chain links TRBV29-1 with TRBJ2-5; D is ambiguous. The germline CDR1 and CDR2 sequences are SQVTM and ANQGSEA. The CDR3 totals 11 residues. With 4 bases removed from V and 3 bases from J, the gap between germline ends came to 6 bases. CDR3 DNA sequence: TGCAGCGTTGCACCCGAAGAGACCCAGTACTTC. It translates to CSVAPEETQYF.

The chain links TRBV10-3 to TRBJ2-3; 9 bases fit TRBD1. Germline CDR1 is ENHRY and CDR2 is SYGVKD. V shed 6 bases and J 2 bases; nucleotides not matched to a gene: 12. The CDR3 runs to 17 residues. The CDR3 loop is CAIRAGTGMINTDTQYF. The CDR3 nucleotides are TGTGCCATCAGGGCCGGGACAGGGATGATAAACACAGATACGCAGTATTTT.

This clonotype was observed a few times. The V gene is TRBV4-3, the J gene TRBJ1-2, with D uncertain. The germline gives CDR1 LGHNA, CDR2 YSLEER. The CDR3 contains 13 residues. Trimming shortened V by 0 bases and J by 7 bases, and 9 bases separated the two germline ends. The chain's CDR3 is CASSQERQGGYTF. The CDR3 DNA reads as TGCGCCAGCAGCCAAGAACGTCAAGGTGGCTACACCTTC.

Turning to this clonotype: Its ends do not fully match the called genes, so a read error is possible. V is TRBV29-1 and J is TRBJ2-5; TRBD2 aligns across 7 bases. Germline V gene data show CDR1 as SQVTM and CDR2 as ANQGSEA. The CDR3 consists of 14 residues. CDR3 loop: CSVAPAGIQEAQYF. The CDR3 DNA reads TGCAGCGTTGCCCCAGCGGGGATACAAGAGGCCCAGTACTTC.

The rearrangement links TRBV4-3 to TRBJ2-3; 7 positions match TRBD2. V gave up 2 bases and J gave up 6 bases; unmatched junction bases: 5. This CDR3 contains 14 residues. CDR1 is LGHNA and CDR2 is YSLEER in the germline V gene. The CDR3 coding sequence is TGCGCCAGCAGCCAAAACGGGAGGCGGGATACGCAGTATTTT. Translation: CASSQNGRRDTQYF.